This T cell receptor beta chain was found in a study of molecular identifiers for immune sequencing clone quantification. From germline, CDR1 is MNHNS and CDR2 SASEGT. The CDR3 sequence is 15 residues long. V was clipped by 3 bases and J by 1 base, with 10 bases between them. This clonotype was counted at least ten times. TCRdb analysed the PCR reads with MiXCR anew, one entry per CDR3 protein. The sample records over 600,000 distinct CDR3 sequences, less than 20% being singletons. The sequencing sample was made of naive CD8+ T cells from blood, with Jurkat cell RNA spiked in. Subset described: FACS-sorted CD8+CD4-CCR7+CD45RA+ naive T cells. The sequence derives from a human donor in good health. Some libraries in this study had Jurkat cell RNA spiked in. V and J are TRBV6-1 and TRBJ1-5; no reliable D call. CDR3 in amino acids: CASSEVISSNQPQHF. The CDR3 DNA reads TGTGCCAGCAGTGAGGTTATATCGAGCAATCAGCCCCAGCATTTT.